This T cell receptor (beta chain) emerged from a study of beta chain features in type 1 diabetes. Whole-study results and caveats: Sampled from patients, naive, central memory and Treg TCRB repertoires appeared more similar than those sampled from healthy donors. TCRB CDR3s were moderately but significantly shorter in Type 1 diabetes patients in all four CD4+ subsets.

As every portion of the isolated RNA was reverse transcribed, the sequencing read expressed TCRB transcripts. Assay used: immunoSEQ multiplex PCR; TCRdb lists only in-frame clones, some missing. The sample holds around 710,000 clones, around an eighth seen once. J gave up 2 bases and V 3 bases, and 4 bases lay outside the gene matches. This CDR3 has 14 residues. Germline V gives CDR1 GTSNPN, CDR2 SVGIG (reference sequence). Concerning this clone itself: As yet, its antigen is unknown.

The sample was naive CD4+ T cells from blood. The clonotype was recovered from a man aged 25 to 40 with type 1 diabetes. The J gene is TRBJ1-2, the V gene TRBV30; 9 positions match TRBD1. The CDR3 DNA sequence: TGTGCCTGGAGCCAAGGGACAGGGAACTATGGCTACACCTTC. Translating gives CAWSQGTGNYGYTF.